This passage covers 18 T cell receptor beta chains from one sample sequenced in a study of liver allograft versus peripheral blood T cells. Study in general: The authors compared T cell receptor repertoires in transplanted livers with those in the peripheral blood of recipients.

TCRdb used MiXCR to reprocess the reads, holding one entry per CDR3 protein. Of about 10,000 distinct CDR3 sequences in the sample, 19% were seen once. The receptor set was obtained from a human patient who had a liver transplant. Some T cells may have originated in the graft donor.

The chain employs TRBV20-1 and TRBJ2-7; TRBD2 might be the D (6 bases). Germline lookup yields CDR1 DFQATT and CDR2 SNEGSKA (reference sequence). This CDR3 region has 12 residues. V lost 4 bases and J lost 5, with 12 bases in between. Here the CDR3 reads CSATSAQHEQYF. The CDR3, as DNA: TGCAGTGCTACTAGCGCCCAACACGAGCAGTACTTC.

This sequence joins TRBV13 and TRBJ1-6; the D gene is possibly TRBD1 (6 bases). Germline V gene lookup returns CDR1 PRHDT and CDR2 FYEKMQ (reference sequence). The germline V and J ends were trimmed by 5 bases and 0 bases, with 14 bases remaining between them. CDR3 length: 17 amino acids. The CDR3 DNA reads as TGTGCCAGCAGCCTCGGGGACATTAGCTCCTATAATTCACCCCTCCACTTT. It specifies CASSLGDISSYNSPLHF.

This sequence joins TRBV30 and TRBJ2-7; 7 nucleotides match TRBD2. V was clipped by 6 bases and J by 0 bases; unmatched bases: 5. Germline CDR1 GTSNPN, CDR2 SVGIG (reference sequence). There are 13 residues in the CDR3. For the CDR3, the DNA is TGTGCCTGCCAGGCTAGCGGCTCCTACGAGCAGTACTTC. Translation: CACQASGSYEQYF.

A remark on this clonotype: One base away lies a much larger clone, so this may be a sequencing read error. The chain employs TRBV6-5 and TRBJ2-7, with 9 bases aligning to TRBD1. The CDR3 extends over 15 amino acids. The V and J ends lost 1 base and 1 base, in that order; junction bases with no gene match: 2. CDR1 MNHEY and CDR2 SVGAGI come from the germline V gene. The DNA of the CDR3 is TGTGCCAGCAGTTACTACGGGACAGGGTCCTACGAGCAGTACTTC. Translation gives CASSYYGTGSYEQYF.

This clonotype was counted between two and nine times. The chain has TRBV18 and TRBJ1-2; 8 bases match TRBD1. CDR3 length equals 13 residues. CDR1 is KGHSH and CDR2 is LQKENI in the germline V gene. Trimming cost V 3 bases and J 12 bases; bases outside gene matches: 9. This CDR3 reads CASSPTDREVHTF. The CDR3 DNA reads as TGTGCCAGCTCACCTACGGACAGGGAAGTCCACACCTTC. Complete variable domain (other parts from reference TRBV18 and TRBJ1-2): NAGVMQNPRHLVRRRGQEARLRCSPMKGHSHVYWYRQLPEEGLKFMVYLQKENIIDESGMPKERFSAEFPKEGPSILRIQQVVRGDSAAYFCASSPTDREVHTFGSGTRLTVV.

In regard to this clonotype: A much bigger clone sits one base away, suggesting this may be a read error. The chain uses TRBV5-6 and TRBJ1-1; TRBD1 matches 8 bases. The CDR3 totals 15 residues. The J segment lost 7 bases and the V segment lost 3 bases, leaving 11 bases of the junction unmatched. Germline CDR1 is SGHDT and CDR2 is YYEEEE. The CDR3 DNA is TGTGCCAGCAGCTCCCTCCGGACAGGGACCCATGAAGCTTTCTTT. Its translation is CASSSLRTGTHEAFF.

The CDR3 nucleotides are TGTGCCAGCAGCTTAGGAGTCGGGAGCAGCCACGAGCAGTACTTC. It yields the protein CASSLGVGSSHEQYF. The chain recombines TRBV11-1 with TRBJ2-7, with D perhaps TRBD2 (6 bases). This CDR3 contains 15 residues. Trimming took 1 base from V and 5 from J, leaving 15 bases between them. Germline CDR1 is SGHAT and CDR2 is FQDESV (reference sequence).

This clonotype was seen many times. The chain uses TRBV6-1 and TRBJ1-5, with D possibly matching TRBD1 (5 bases). The CDR3 spans 15 residues. The V gene's germline CDR1 is MNHNS and CDR2 SASEGT. V was trimmed by 0 bases and J by 6 bases, leaving 12 bases between them. The CDR3 is CASSEAQGWAQPQHF. In nucleotides, the CDR3 is TGTGCCAGCAGTGAAGCCCAGGGTTGGGCTCAGCCCCAGCATTTT.

By frequency in the sample, this clonotype is medium-sized. The chain carries TRBV6-1 and TRBJ1-6; a weak D match, TRBD1 (5 bases). Germline V lookup: CDR1 MNHNS, CDR2 SASEGT. Deletions cut 6 bases from V and 12 bases from J, with 9 bases between. The CDR3 covers 11 residues. The DNA of the CDR3 is TGTGCCAGCAGGGGGGATAGACCCCTCCACTTT. This translates into CASRGDRPLHF.

This clonotype is labeled medium-sized (0.01 to 0.1%). This chain uses TRBV6-2 or TRBV6-3 with TRBJ1-4, with D uncertain. The CDR3 extends over 15 amino acids. Germline CDR1 and CDR2: MNHEY and SVGEGT. The ends were cut back, 5 bases at V and 7 bases at J, with 17 bases in the middle. The CDR3 DNA is TGTGCCAGCAGTAACCGGGCCTCGTCGGGTGAAAAACTGTTTTTT. Translated, it gives CASSNRASSGEKLFF.

This clonotype is categorized as medium-sized. This sequence joins TRBV19 and TRBJ2-3; D not resolved. With 2 bases removed from V and 6 bases from J, the gap between germline ends came to 6 bases. CDR1 and CDR2 from the germline V gene are LNHDA and SQIVND (reference sequence). CDR3 size: 12 residues. This CDR3 is CASSIFSDTQYF. The CDR3 DNA is TGTGCCAGTAGTATATTTTCGGATACGCAGTATTTT.

The chain joins TRBV7-9 to TRBJ2-2; D may be TRBD2 (6 bases). CDR1 SEHNR and CDR2 FQNEAQ come from the germline V gene (reference sequence). The CDR3 runs 17 residues. Trimming cost V 2 bases and J 4 bases, with 17 bases left between them. This chain's CDR3 is CASSLQLAVTVTGELFF. The CDR3 region has the DNA TGTGCCAGCAGCTTACAACTAGCCGTAACTGTCACCGGGGAGCTGTTTTTT.

The J gene is TRBJ2-4, the V gene TRBV20-1; 11 bases agree with TRBD2. Germline V gives CDR1 DFQATT, CDR2 SNEGSKA (reference sequence). The CDR3 covers 19 residues. V was pared by 5 bases and J by 0 bases, with 15 bases of the junction left unmatched. CDR3 DNA sequence: TGCAGTGCTGTCAACAGGACTAGCGGGCGGTTATTAGCCAAAAACATTCAGTACTTC. Translation: CSAVNRTSGRLLAKNIQYF.

By frequency in the sample, this clonotype is medium-sized. Written as DNA, the CDR3 is TGTGCCAGCTCACCAGAAGTGTATCAGCCCCAGCATTTT. It yields the protein CASSPEVYQPQHF. The V gene is TRBV18, the J gene TRBJ1-5; D is unresolved. CDR1 is KGHSH and CDR2 is LQKENI in the germline V gene. The CDR3 length is 13 residues. V shed 2 bases and J shed 5 bases, with 7 bases lying between them. Based on the CDR3 plus reference TRBV18 and TRBJ1-5, the full variable domain is NAGVMQNPRHLVRRRGQEARLRCSPMKGHSHVYWYRQLPEEGLKFMVYLQKENIIDESGMPKERFSAEFPKEGPSILRIQQVVRGDSAAYFCASSPEVYQPQHFGDGTRLSIL.

This clonotype has more than one count but fewer than ten. The CDR3: CASSDREESYTF. For the CDR3, the DNA is TGTGCCAGCAGTGACCGGGAAGAGAGCTACACCTTC. The rearrangement joins TRBV27 to TRBJ1-2; no clear D. CDR3 length: 12 amino acids. Germline V gene lookup returns CDR1 MNHEY and CDR2 SMNVEV (reference sequence). Trimming pared 5 bases from V and 9 bases from J, leaving 13 bases between.

In this sample, this clonotype is medium-sized. This chain links TRBV15 with TRBJ2-2, with D maybe TRBD2 (6 bases). This CDR3 spans 15 amino acids. The V end lost 5 bases, the J end lost 4 bases, and 14 bases lay between the germline ends. Germline CDR1 LNHNV, CDR2 YYDKDF (reference sequence). Here the CDR3 DNA reads TGTGCCACCAGCTCCAGGAGGGGAGTCACCGGGGAGCTGTTTTTT. Its protein is CATSSRRGVTGELFF. Combining the CDR3 with reference TRBV15 and TRBJ2-2 gives the whole variable domain DAMVIQNPRYQVTQFGKPVTLSCSQTLNHNVMYWYQQKSSQAPKLLFHYYDKDFNNEADTPDNFQSRRPNTSFCFLDIRSPGLGDTAMYLCATSSRRGVTGELFFGEGSRLTVL.

As to this clonotype: A much bigger clone sits one base away, suggesting this may be a read error. The chain couples TRBV6-2 or TRBV6-3 to TRBJ2-3; 7 bases map to TRBD1. The DNA matches TRBJ1-5 better at its end, which makes the J call doubtful. This CDR3 comprises 14 residues. CDR1 is MNHEY and CDR2 is SVGEGT in the germline V gene. CDR3 residues: CASNPGTAPDTQHF. CDR3 nucleotides: TGTGCCAGCAATCCCGGGACAGCCCCTGATACGCAGCATTTT.

The V and J genes are TRBV7-9 and TRBJ2-3; D may be TRBD2 (5 bases). The CDR3 sequence is 14 residues long. The germline V gene has CDR1 SEHNR and CDR2 FQNEAQ (reference sequence). V lost 7 bases, J lost 11 bases, and 22 bases lay in between. CDR3 region: CASTLIRGAARQYF. CDR3 nucleotides: TGTGCCAGCACGCTTATTCGGGGAGCAGCGCGGCAGTATTTT. The complete variable domain, with remaining parts taken from reference TRBV7-9 and TRBJ2-3, reads DTGVSQNPRHKITKRGQNVTFRCDPISEHNRLYWYRQTLGQGPEFLTYFQNEAQLEKSRLLSDRFSAERPKGSFSTLEIQRTEQGDSAMYLCASTLIRGAARQYFGPGTRLTVL.